The 24 T cell receptor beta chains given below trace back to one sample, sequenced in a study of OX40 agonist ivuxolimab in advanced cancers. The data were produced by immunoSEQ multiplex PCR, yet TCRdb's version contains in-frame clones alone and is incomplete. This repertoire shows approximately 40,000 clones, approximately 92% found once; its top ten account for 7.5% to 10%. The sample was CD4+ or CD8+ T cells sorted from blood, taken in a trial of the OX40 agonist ivuxolimab. The receptors were gathered from an adult with an advanced solid tumor such as melanoma, head and neck, liver or kidney cancer.

Here the CDR3 DNA reads TGTGCCAGTACCCATGCACAGAACACTGAAGCTTTCTTT. Protein: CASTHAQNTEAFF. The chain joins TRBV19 to TRBJ1-1; D remains ambiguous. This CDR3 has 13 residues. The V and J ends lost 7 bases and 1 base respectively, with 10 bases between them. The germline V gene has CDR1 LNHDA and CDR2 SQIVND (reference sequence).

The rearrangement uses TRBV13 and TRBJ1-2; D unresolved. Germline assignment: CDR1 PRHDT and CDR2 FYEKMQ (reference sequence). The CDR3 runs to 12 residues. Trimming removed 1 base at V and 6 bases at J, with 6 bases between. CDR3 amino acids: CASSLVRHGYTF. CDR3 sequence (DNA): TGTGCCAGCAGCTTAGTGAGGCATGGCTACACCTTC. The full variable domain, with the rest looked up from reference TRBV13 and TRBJ1-2, is AAGVIQSPRHLIKEKRETATLKCYPIPRHDTVYWYQQGPGQDPQFLISFYEKMQSDKGSIPDRFSAQQFSDYHSELNMSSLELGDSALYFCASSLVRHGYTFGSGTRLTVV.

The genes are TRBV7-2 and TRBJ1-5; 9 nucleotides line up with TRBD1. The CDR3 totals 17 residues. Unmatched junction bases numbered 9, after V lost 4 bases and J lost 2 bases. The germline CDR1 and CDR2 sequences are SGHTA and FQGNSA. The CDR3 DNA sequence: TGTGCCAGCAGCTCACAGGGGGCGAACGTGGGCAATCAGCCCCAGCATTTT. Its translation: CASSSQGANVGNQPQHF.

The V gene is TRBV19, the J gene TRBJ1-1; 7 bases are a match to TRBD1. Trimming took 5 bases from V and 2 from J; bases not matched to a gene: 8. The CDR3 has 15 residues. Looked up from germline, CDR1 is LNHDA and CDR2 is SQIVND (reference sequence). CDR3 bases: TGTGCCAGTAGTGCTAACAGGGGTTCTAACACTGAAGCTTTCTTT. Amino acid sequence: CASSANRGSNTEAFF.

This clone showed up just once. This rearrangement joins TRBV6-1 to TRBJ1-5; no clear D gene. The CDR3 has 13 residues. The V gene's germline CDR1 is MNHNS and CDR2 SASEGT. V lost 5 bases to trimming and J lost 6 bases, with 11 bases between them. CDR3 loop: CASSLWEGQPQHF. The CDR3 DNA is TGTGCCAGCAGTCTCTGGGAGGGTCAGCCCCAGCATTTT.

The rearrangement links TRBV19 to TRBJ2-1; D perhaps matches TRBD1 (5 bases). Trimming removed 6 bases from V and 4 bases from J, with 13 bases in between. CDR1 and CDR2 (germline): LNHDA, SQIVND (reference sequence). CDR3 length equals 14 residues. The CDR3 loop reads CASSSRRGYNEQFF. CDR3 in DNA: TGTGCCAGTAGCTCCCGTAGGGGTTACAATGAGCAGTTCTTC.

This rearrangement joins TRBV19 to TRBJ1-1; D is perhaps TRBD1 (5 bases). Trimming took off 6 bases at V and 6 bases at J, with 17 bases between the two ends. CDR3 length equals 14 residues. Looked up from germline, CDR1 is LNHDA and CDR2 is SQIVND (reference sequence). The chain's CDR3 is CASRNEQRGPEAFF. The CDR3 nucleotides are TGTGCCAGTAGGAACGAACAGAGGGGTCCTGAAGCTTTCTTT.

The chain couples TRBV11-2 to TRBJ1-1; D is ambiguous. V lost 5 bases, J lost 5 bases, and 9 bases lay in between. Germline CDR1 is SGHAT and CDR2 is FQNNGV. CDR3 length: 12 amino acids. The CDR3 DNA is TGTGCCAGCAGCGTGGGAGGGACTGAAGCTTTCTTT. Protein: CASSVGGTEAFF.

J is TRBJ2-3 and V is TRBV9; D possibly corresponds to TRBD2 (5 bases). The CDR3 has 15 amino acids. The V and J ends lost 2 bases and 2 bases respectively, with 12 bases between them. The V gene's germline CDR1 is SGDLS and CDR2 YYNGEE. CDR3 sequence reads: CASSVRGEPTDTQYF. The CDR3 DNA follows: TGTGCCAGCAGCGTCCGGGGAGAGCCCACAGATACGCAGTATTTT.

The chain combines TRBV6-5 with TRBJ1-6, with unresolved D. Trimming took off 0 bases at V and 4 bases at J, with 1 base between the two ends. CDR1 MNHEY and CDR2 SVGAGI come from the germline V gene. This CDR3 contains 13 residues. The CDR3 loop is CASSYSYNSPLHF. The CDR3 coding sequence is TGTGCCAGCAGTTACTCTTATAATTCACCCCTCCACTTT.

This chain joins TRBV9 and TRBJ2-1; 9 bases fit TRBD1. Trimming cost V 3 bases and J 10 bases; bases outside gene matches: 8. This CDR3 comprises 14 residues. CDR1 is SGDLS, CDR2 YYNGEE, per germline. In DNA form, the CDR3 reads TGTGCCAGCAGCGGACGGACAGGGGAGAAAGAGCAGTTCTTC. Protein product: CASSGRTGEKEQFF.

The chain couples TRBV21-1 to TRBJ2-1; the DNA was not compared with TRBD1, the D call given in the table. TRBV21-1 is a pseudogene segment. CDR3 length equals 17 residues. For the CDR3, the DNA is TGTGCCAGCAGCCCACGGGGTAACAGGGACCTCCACAATGAGCAGTTCTTC. This codes for CASSPRGNRDLHNEQFF.

The V and J genes are TRBV19 and TRBJ1-5, with TRBD1 identical over 12 bases. Germline CDR1 and CDR2: LNHDA and SQIVND (reference sequence). J gave up 6 bases and V 7 bases, and 7 bases lay outside the gene matches. The CDR3 length is 15 residues. CDR3 in DNA: TGTGCCAGTACCCCGGGACAGGGGGCTGGTCAGCCCCAGCATTTT. Translated: CASTPGQGAGQPQHF.

This clone was recorded once. V gene TRBV11-2 combines with J gene TRBJ1-6; 9 positions agree with TRBD1. CDR1 is SGHAT and CDR2 is FQNNGV in the germline V gene. With 5 bases clipped from V and 8 bases from J, the junction kept 4 bases outside the gene matches. This CDR3 has 14 amino acids. The DNA for the CDR3 is TGTGCCAGCAGCCCCGGACAGGGGCATTCACCCCTCCACTTT. This gives the protein CASSPGQGHSPLHF.

There are a few counts of this clone. The rearrangement links TRBV7-9 to TRBJ1-1, with a possible D match to TRBD1 (6 bases). V lost 8 bases and J 8 bases, leaving 15 bases between the germline ends. The germline gives CDR1 SEHNR, CDR2 FQNEAQ (reference sequence). The CDR3 spans 12 residues. CDR3 nucleotide sequence: TGTGCCAGCCTTACCTCCACAGGGGAAGCTTTCTTT. Its translation: CASLTSTGEAFF.

The chain employs TRBV19 and TRBJ2-5; D is unclear. From germline, CDR1 is LNHDA and CDR2 SQIVND (reference sequence). The CDR3 covers 13 residues. V gave up 3 bases and J gave up 0 bases, with 5 bases separating them. The CDR3 sequence is CASSMSYQETQYF. The CDR3 DNA sequence: TGTGCCAGTAGTATGAGTTACCAAGAGACCCAGTACTTC.

This clone was detected once. This rearrangement joins TRBV13 to TRBJ1-5; 8 bases are shared with TRBD1. Germline-derived CDR1 and CDR2 are PRHDT and FYEKMQ (reference sequence). The CDR3 extends over 17 amino acids. The trim removed 5 bases at V and 1 base at J, leaving 10 bases unmatched. CDR3 nucleotide sequence: TGTGCCAGCAGCAAGAGCAGGGGGCGCCTAAGCAATCAGCCCCAGCATTTT. This sequence encodes CASSKSRGRLSNQPQHF.

The rearrangement links TRBV28 to TRBJ2-7, with 7 bases aligning to TRBD1. From germline, CDR1 is MDHEN and CDR2 SYDVKM. The ends lost 5 bases at V and 2 bases at J; junction bases unmatched: 3. The CDR3 sequence is 13 residues long. CDR3 residues: CASSDRDPYEQYV. For the CDR3, the DNA is TGTGCCAGCAGTGACAGGGACCCCTACGAGCAGTACGTC.

The rearrangement links TRBV9 to TRBJ2-3; D is ambiguous. The CDR3 loop spans 15 amino acids. V dropped 4 bases and J dropped 2 bases, with 14 bases sitting between them. In germline, CDR1 is SGDLS, CDR2 YYNGEE. The CDR3 loop reads CASSPPGSFTDTQYF. The CDR3 nucleotides are TGTGCCAGCAGCCCTCCCGGTAGTTTCACAGATACGCAGTATTTT.

The chain employs TRBV28 and TRBJ2-2; TRBD2 matches at 10 bases. There are 16 residues in the CDR3. The germline V gene encodes CDR1 MDHEN and CDR2 SYDVKM. Trimming took 9 bases from V and 1 from J; bases not matched to a gene: 8. CDR3 DNA: TGTGCCAGTGCCACTAGCGGGAACCAGAACACCGGGGAGCTGTTTTTT. Amino acids: CASATSGNQNTGELFF.

This clone was seen more than once but under ten times. J is TRBJ1-4 and V is TRBV6-1; D is uncertain. The CDR3 loop spans 14 amino acids. Trimming cost V 5 bases and J 8 bases, with 15 bases left between them. The germline CDR1 and CDR2 sequences are MNHNS and SASEGT. CDR3 in amino acids: CASSFSGLGEKLFF. The CDR3 DNA sequence: TGTGCCAGCAGTTTCTCGGGTTTGGGAGAAAAACTGTTTTTT.

The chain is built from TRBV6-5 and TRBJ1-2; no firm D call. V lost 0 bases, J lost 4 bases, and 9 bases lay in between. The CDR3 loop spans 14 amino acids. Germline V gene sequence: CDR1 MNHEY, CDR2 SVGAGI. The CDR3 DNA reads TGTGCCAGCAGTTACTCGAACACCTTCTATGGCTACACCTTC. Protein product: CASSYSNTFYGYTF.

The chain couples TRBV11-3 to TRBJ2-2; D perhaps matches TRBD2 (5 bases). The CDR3 contains 13 residues. Per germline, CDR1 SGHNT and CDR2 YENEEA. Deletions cut 3 bases from V and 6 bases from J, with 8 bases between. The CDR3: CASSFLLAGELFF. The DNA for the CDR3 is TGTGCCAGCAGCTTCTTACTAGCCGGGGAGCTGTTTTTT.

This chain links TRBV14 with TRBJ2-1; D possibly corresponds to TRBD2 (5 bases). Looked up from germline, CDR1 is SGHDN and CDR2 is FVKESK. This CDR3 is built from 14 residues. The ends were cut back, 2 bases at V and 4 bases at J, with 9 bases in the middle. CDR3 residues: CASSQRTGYNEQFF. The DNA of the CDR3 is TGTGCCAGCAGCCAAAGAACGGGATACAATGAGCAGTTCTTC. The whole variable domain, filled in from reference TRBV14 and TRBJ2-1, reads EAGVTQFPSHSVIEKGQTVTLRCDPISGHDNLYWYRRVMGKEIKFLLHFVKESKQDESGMPNNRFLAERTGGTYSTLKVQPAELEDSGVYFCASSQRTGYNEQFFGPGTRLTVL.